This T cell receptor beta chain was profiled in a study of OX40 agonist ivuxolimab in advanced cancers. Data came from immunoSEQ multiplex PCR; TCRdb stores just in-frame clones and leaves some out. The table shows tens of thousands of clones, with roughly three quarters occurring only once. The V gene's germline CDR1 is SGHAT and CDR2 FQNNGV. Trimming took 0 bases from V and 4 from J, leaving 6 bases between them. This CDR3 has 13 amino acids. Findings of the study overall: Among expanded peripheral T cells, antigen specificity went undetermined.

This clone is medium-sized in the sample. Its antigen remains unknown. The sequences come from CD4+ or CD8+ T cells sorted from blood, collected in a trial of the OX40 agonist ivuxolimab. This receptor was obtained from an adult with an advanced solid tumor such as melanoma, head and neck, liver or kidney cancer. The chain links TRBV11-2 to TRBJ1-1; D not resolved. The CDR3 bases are TGTGCCAGCAGCTTAGAGAAGGGCACTGAAGCTTTCTTT. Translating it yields CASSLEKGTEAFF.